This entry lists 3 T cell receptor beta chains sequenced from one sample in a study of T cell changes during pregnancy in multiple sclerosis. Generated by immunoSEQ multiplex PCR, the TCRdb table keeps only in-frame clones and is missing some. This table has fewer than 90,000 clones, roughly 93% appearing once. This material consisted of peripheral blood, taken in the third trimester of pregnancy. These receptors all come from a female donor with multiple sclerosis, enrolled in a pregnancy study.

J is TRBJ1-2 and V is TRBV18, with 8 positions matching TRBD1. The length of the CDR3 is 13 residues. Germline V gene data show CDR1 as KGHSH and CDR2 as LQKENI. The V gene end was trimmed by 2 bases and the J gene end by 8 bases; junction bases not matched to a gene: 4. In DNA form, the CDR3 reads TGTGCCAGCTCACCAGGACAGGGTTTGGGCTACACCTTC. This gives the protein CASSPGQGLGYTF.

CDR3 sequence (DNA): TGTGCCATCAGTGCCTTTAGCGGGAGGGGGGATACGCAGTATTTT. It codes for CAISAFSGRGDTQYF. The rearrangement joins TRBV10-3 to TRBJ2-3; TRBD2 matches 11 bases. Trimming took 4 bases from V and 6 from J; bases not matched to a gene: 6. The CDR3 spans 15 residues. CDR1 ENHRY and CDR2 SYGVKD come from the germline V gene.

DNA of the CDR3: TGTGCCAGCAGCACGTTGGGGAGCTCCTACGAGCAGTACTTC. Translating gives CASSTLGSSYEQYF. This rearrangement joins TRBV5-5 to TRBJ2-7; D perhaps matches TRBD2 (5 bases). Germline loops: CDR1 SGHKS, CDR2 YYEKEE (reference sequence). This CDR3 region has 14 residues. Trimming removed 4 bases from V and 0 bases from J, with 11 bases in between.